This T cell receptor (beta chain) emerged from a study of blood T cell repertoires in COVID-19. The wider study: Spain, Italy and the United States supplied samples that represented acute and convalescent COVID-19. T cells, B-cell-depleted T cells, or PBMCs provided the cDNA or gDNA that served as material.

As handled by the study authors: By means of reference gene primer amplification, nucleated cell counts were estimated. Measured with immunoSEQ multiplex PCR; TCRdb has only the in-frame clones, and not every one. V and J calls and clone size are copied from that table; D and trimming were computed from the DNA. The sample has around 55,000 clones, approximately 91% seen once. This CDR3 is 15 amino acids long. V was trimmed by 3 bases and J by 10 bases, leaving 16 bases between them. CDR1 and CDR2 from the germline V gene are MGHRA and YSYEKL. The chain employs TRBV4-1 and TRBJ1-6; D possibly corresponds to TRBD1 (5 bases). The TCR sequence derives from a man in his fifties or sixties with active COVID-19. Sequencing used peripheral blood. The CDR3 spells CASSQSRVLDSPLHF. Here the CDR3 DNA reads TGCGCCAGCAGCCAGAGCAGGGTCCTTGACTCACCCCTCCACTTT.